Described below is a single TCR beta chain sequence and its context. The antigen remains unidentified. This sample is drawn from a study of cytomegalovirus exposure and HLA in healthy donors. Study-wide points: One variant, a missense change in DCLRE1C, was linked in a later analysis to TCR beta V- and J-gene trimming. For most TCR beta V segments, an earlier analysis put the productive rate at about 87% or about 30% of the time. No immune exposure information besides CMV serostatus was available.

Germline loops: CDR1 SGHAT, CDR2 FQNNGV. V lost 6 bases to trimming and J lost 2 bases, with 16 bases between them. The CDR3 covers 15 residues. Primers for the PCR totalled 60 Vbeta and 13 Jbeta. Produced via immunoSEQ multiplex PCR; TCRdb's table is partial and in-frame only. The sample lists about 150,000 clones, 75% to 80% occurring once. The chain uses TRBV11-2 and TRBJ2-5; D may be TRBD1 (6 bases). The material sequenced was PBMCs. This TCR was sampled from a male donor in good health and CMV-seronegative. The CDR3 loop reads CASRLRGDSQETQYF. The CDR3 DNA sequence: TGTGCCAGCAGACTCAGGGGTGATTCGCAAGAGACCCAGTACTTC.